This TCR beta chain comes out of a study of T cell responses to AZD1222 COVID-19 vaccine. Study-wide background: Doses given second, at about 4 or about 12 weeks, were pooled.

Assay used: immunoSEQ multiplex PCR; TCRdb lists only in-frame clones, some missing. Here the sample spans about 76,000 clones, more than 70% being singletons. Turning to this clone: Its antigen is undetermined.

General study findings and limits: Spike-specific TCR breadth and depth grew following two AZD1222 doses. CD4 TCRs associated with vaccination spanned spike, dominating at 160-218 and 743-854. The donor cohort was predominantly white British with a female majority, and clonal diversity may have been underestimated.

Germline V gene sequence: CDR1 SEHNR, CDR2 FQNEAQ (reference sequence). V was trimmed by 8 bases and J by 4 bases, leaving 15 bases between them. There are 15 residues in the CDR3. The sequencing here drew on peripheral blood, taken on day 0 of AZD1222 vaccination. This receptor was obtained from an adult in good health. The chain recombines TRBV7-9 with TRBJ1-6, with no clear D. The CDR3 DNA is TGTGCCAGCCGTATAGACAACTTTTATAATTCACCCCTCCACTTT. This gives the protein CASRIDNFYNSPLHF.